These 2 T cell receptor beta chains were all obtained from the same sample, sequenced in a study of shared clonotypes between healthy human individuals. Produced via immunoSEQ multiplex PCR; TCRdb's table is partial and in-frame only. The repertoire includes approximately 2,300,000 clones, just under 95% of them detected once, and approximately 0.41% sits in the top ten. Sample: naive CD4+ T cells from PBMCs. Documented subset: CD45RA+ positively selected. The receptors derive from a young man in good health. Some clones in this sample may be carry-over from other donors' samples.

This sequence joins TRBV7-3 and TRBJ2-7; 10 bases match TRBD1. There are 18 residues in the CDR3. Germline CDR1 reads SGHTA; CDR2 reads FQGTGA. The ends lost 4 bases at V and 6 bases at J; junction bases unmatched: 18. CDR3 bases: TGTGCCAGCAGCTACGGGACAGGGGCCCATAATTACCCGTCCGAGCAGTACTTC. Residues: CASSYGTGAHNYPSEQYF.

V gene TRBV7-2 combines with J gene TRBJ2-7; 8 bases match TRBD1. Germline V gives CDR1 SGHTA, CDR2 FQGNSA. This CDR3 has 14 amino acids. J lost 3 bases, V lost 5 bases, and 6 bases had no gene match. CDR3 sequence: CASSPDRDRYEQYF. The CDR3 DNA sequence: TGTGCCAGCAGCCCGGACAGGGACCGCTACGAGCAGTACTTC.